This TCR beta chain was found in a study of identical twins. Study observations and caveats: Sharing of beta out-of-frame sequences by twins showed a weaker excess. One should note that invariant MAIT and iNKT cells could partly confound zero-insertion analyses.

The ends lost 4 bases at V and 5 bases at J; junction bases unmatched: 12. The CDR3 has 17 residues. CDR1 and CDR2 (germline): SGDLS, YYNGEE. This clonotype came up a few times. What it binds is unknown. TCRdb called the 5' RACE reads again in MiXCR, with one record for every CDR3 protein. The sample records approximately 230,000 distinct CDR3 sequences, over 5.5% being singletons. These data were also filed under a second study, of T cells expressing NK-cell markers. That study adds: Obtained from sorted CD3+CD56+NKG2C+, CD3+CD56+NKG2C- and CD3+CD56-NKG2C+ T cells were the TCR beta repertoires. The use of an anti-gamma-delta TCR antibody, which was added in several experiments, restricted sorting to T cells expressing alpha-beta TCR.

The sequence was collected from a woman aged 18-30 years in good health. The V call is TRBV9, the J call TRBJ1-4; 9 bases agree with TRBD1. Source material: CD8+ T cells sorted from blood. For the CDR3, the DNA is TGTGCCAGCAGCTCAAGCGGGACAGGGATTATGAATGAAAAACTGTTTTTT. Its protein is CASSSSGTGIMNEKLFF. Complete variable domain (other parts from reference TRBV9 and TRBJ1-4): DSGVTQTPKHLITATGQRVTLRCSPRSGDLSVYWYQQSLDQGLQFLIQYYNGEERAKGNILERFSAQQFPDLHSELNLSSLELGDSALYFCASSSSGTGIMNEKLFFGSGTQLSVL.